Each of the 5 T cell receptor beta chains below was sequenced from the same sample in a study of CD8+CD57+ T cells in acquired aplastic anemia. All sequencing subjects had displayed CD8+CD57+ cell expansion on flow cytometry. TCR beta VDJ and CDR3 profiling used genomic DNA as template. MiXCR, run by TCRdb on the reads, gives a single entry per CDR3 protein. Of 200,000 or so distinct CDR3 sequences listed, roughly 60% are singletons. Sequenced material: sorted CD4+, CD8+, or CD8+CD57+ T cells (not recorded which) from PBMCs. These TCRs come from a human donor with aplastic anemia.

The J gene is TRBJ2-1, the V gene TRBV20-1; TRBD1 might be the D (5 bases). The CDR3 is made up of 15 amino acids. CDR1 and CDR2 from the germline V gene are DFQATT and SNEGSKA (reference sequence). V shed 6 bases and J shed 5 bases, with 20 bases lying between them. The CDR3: CSAPLAGKADNEQFF. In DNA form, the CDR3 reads TGCAGTGCCCCATTAGCAGGGAAGGCGGACAATGAGCAGTTCTTC.

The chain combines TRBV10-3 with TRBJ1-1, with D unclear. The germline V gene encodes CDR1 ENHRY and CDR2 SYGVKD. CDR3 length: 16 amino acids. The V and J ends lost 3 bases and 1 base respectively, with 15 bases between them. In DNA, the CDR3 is TGTGCCATCAGTGACATTGGCAGGCTTAAGAACACTGAAGCTTTCTTT. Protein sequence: CAISDIGRLKNTEAFF.

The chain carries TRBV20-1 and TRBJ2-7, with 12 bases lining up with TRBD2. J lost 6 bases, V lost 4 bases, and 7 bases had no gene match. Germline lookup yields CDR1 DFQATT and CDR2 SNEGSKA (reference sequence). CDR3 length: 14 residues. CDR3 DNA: TGCAGTGCTATAAGACTAGCGGGAGATGGCGAGCAGTACTTC. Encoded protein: CSAIRLAGDGEQYF.

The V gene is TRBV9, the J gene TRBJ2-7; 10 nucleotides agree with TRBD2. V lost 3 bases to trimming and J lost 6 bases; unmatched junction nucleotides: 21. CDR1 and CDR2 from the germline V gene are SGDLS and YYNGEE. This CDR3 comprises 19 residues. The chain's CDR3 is CASSESDEEREGGLGEQYF. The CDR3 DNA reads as TGTGCCAGCAGCGAGAGTGATGAGGAGCGGGAGGGCGGTCTGGGCGAGCAGTACTTC.

The chain's CDR3 is CASRQGAIHTYEQYF. CDR3 bases: TGTGCCAGCCGGCAGGGAGCCATCCATACCTACGAGCAGTACTTC. The V call is TRBV10-3, the J call TRBJ2-7; D assignment may be TRBD1 or TRBD2 (5 bases each). The CDR3 runs 15 residues. The germline CDR1 and CDR2 sequences are ENHRY and SYGVKD. Deletions cut 10 bases from V and 2 bases from J, with 21 bases between.